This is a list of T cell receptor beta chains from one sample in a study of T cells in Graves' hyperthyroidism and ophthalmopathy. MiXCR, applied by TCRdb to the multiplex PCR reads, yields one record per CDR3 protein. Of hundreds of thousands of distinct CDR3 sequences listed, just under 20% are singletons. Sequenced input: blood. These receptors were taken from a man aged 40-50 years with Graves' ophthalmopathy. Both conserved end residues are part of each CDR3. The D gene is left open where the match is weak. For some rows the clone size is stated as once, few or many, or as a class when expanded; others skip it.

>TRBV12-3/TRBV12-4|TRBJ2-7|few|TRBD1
TGTGCCAGCAGTCTCGTCCGGGACAGGGGGTACGAGCAGTACTTC
CASSLVRDRGYEQYF
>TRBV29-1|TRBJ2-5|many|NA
TGCAGCACCGGACCCAGGCGGGAGACCCAGTACTTC
CSTGPRRETQYF
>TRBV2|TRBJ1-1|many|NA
TGTGCCAGCAGCAGGGTGATGAACACTGAAGCTTTCTTT
CASSRVMNTEAFF
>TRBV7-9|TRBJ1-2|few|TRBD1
TGTGCCAGCAGCTTATTCGGGACAGTTAATGATGGCTACACCTTC
CASSLFGTVNDGYTF
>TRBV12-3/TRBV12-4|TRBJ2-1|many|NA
TGTGCCAGCAGTTTGTTAGGGGGGGGCAATGAGCAGTTCTTC
CASSLLGGGNEQFF
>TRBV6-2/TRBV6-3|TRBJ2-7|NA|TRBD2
TGTGCCAGCAGTACCCTAGCGGGAGGGTCCTACGAGCAGTACTTC
CASSTLAGGSYEQYF
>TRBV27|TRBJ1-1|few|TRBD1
TGTGCCAGCGCCGTACAGGGGGCGATCACTGAAGCTTTCTTT
CASAVQGAITEAFF
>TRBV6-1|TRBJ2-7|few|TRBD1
TGTGCCAGCAGTGAAACCTGGGACAGGGGGTACGAGCAGTACTTC
CASSETWDRGYEQYF
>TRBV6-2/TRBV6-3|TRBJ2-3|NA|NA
TGTGCCAGCAGTTACTCGAGGGGCCTAGCGGATACGCAGTATTTT
CASSYSRGLADTQYF
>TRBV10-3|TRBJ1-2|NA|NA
TGTGCCATCAGCGAAAGGACCTTGGGCTATGGCTACACCTTC
CAISERTLGYGYTF
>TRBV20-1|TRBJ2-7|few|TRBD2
TGCAGTGCTCGGACTAGCGGTGGATACGAGCAGTACTTC
CSARTSGGYEQYF
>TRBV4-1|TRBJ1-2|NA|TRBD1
TGCGCCAGCAGCCAAGATGGGGCGGGGACAGGGAACTATGGCTACACCTTC
CASSQDGAGTGNYGYTF
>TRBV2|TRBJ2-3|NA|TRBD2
TGTGCCAGTAGACTAGCGGGGGGGCGGGCAGATACGCAGTATTTT
CASRLAGGRADTQYF
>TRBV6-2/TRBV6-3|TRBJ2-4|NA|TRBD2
TGCGCCACCCGGGGGGGAGTCGCCCAAAACATTCAGTACTTC
CATRGGVAQNIQYF
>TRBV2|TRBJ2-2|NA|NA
TGTGCCAGCAGTGAGGAGGGGGTGGATTCCGGGGAGCTGTTTTTT
CASSEEGVDSGELFF
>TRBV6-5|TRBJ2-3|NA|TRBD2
TGTGCCAACAGTTACAAGGGACTAAACACAGATACGCAGTATTTT
CANSYKGLNTDTQYF
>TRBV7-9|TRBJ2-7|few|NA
TGTGCCAGCAGCTCCTCGACAGTTTCCTACGAGCAGTACTTC
CASSSSTVSYEQYF
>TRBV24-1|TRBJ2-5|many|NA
TGTGCCACCAGTGAGACCAGGGGAGAGGCTGGAGAGACCCAGTACTTC
CATSETRGEAGETQYF
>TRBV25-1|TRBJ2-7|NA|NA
TGTGCCAGCAGTGATCTGAGCGGCCCCTACGAGCAGTACTTC
CASSDLSGPYEQYF